The clone carrying this T cell receptor beta chain was recorded once. Sequencing used immunoSEQ multiplex PCR; TCRdb keeps in-frame clones, though not all of them. The table records about 40,000 clones, about 90% of them present only once. The sample originates from a study of control samples from healthy donors and cancer patients. V dropped 9 bases and J dropped 9; count of bases not matched to a gene: 27. CDR3 size: 17 residues. CDR1 and CDR2 (germline): SGHNT, YYREEE (reference sequence). Sequenced sample: PBMCs. The V gene is TRBV5-4, the J gene TRBJ2-7; 7 positions match TRBD2. The TCR originated in a woman aged 55-69 years with lung cancer. In DNA form, the CDR3 reads TGTGCCACCGCGGGGGAGGGGCCTACGACGGGTGTAGGTGTGCAGTACTTC. Protein: CATAGEGPTTGVGVQYF.